This T cell receptor beta chain emerged from a study of technical replicates of blood from several donors. Using immunoSEQ multiplex PCR, the repertoire was profiled, and TCRdb retains in-frame clones only, with some absent. In the table there are more than 90,000 clones, 95% of which are singletons. The V gene lost 0 bases and the J gene lost 3 bases, with 9 bases spanning the gap. The CDR3 extends over 15 amino acids. CDR1 is MGHRA and CDR2 is YSYEKL in the germline V gene. The specimen sequenced was T cells isolated from PBMCs. V is TRBV4-1 and J is TRBJ1-5; D is unclear. This receptor was obtained from a human donor in good health. The CDR3 spells CASSQEVAVNQPQHF. The CDR3, as DNA: TGCGCCAGCAGCCAAGAAGTGGCGGTCAATCAGCCCCAGCATTTT.